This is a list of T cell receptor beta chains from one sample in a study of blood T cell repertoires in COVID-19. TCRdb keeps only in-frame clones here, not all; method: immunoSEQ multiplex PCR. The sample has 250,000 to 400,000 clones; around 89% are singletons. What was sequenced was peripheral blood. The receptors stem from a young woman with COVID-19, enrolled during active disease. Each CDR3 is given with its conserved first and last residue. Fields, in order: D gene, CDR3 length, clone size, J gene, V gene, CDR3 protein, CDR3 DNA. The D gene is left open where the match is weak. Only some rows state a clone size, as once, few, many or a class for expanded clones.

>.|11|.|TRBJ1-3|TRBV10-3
CATGPGNTIYF
TGTGCCACAGGCCCTGGAAACACCATATATTTT
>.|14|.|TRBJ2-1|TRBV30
CAWSDPGSYNEQFF
TGTGCCTGGAGTGACCCCGGCTCCTACAATGAGCAGTTCTTC
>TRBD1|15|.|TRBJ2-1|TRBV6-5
CASRNPGQGHNEQFF
TGTGCCAGCAGGAACCCGGGACAGGGCCACAATGAGCAGTTCTTC
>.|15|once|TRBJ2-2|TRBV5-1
CASSPGQPNTGELFF
TGCGCCAGCAGCCCGGGACAACCGAACACCGGGGAGCTGTTTTTT
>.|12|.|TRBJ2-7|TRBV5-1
CASSFDTYEQYF
TGCGCCAGCAGCTTCGACACCTACGAGCAGTACTTC
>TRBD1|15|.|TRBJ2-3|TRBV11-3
CASSFTGVGTDTQYF
TGTGCCAGCAGCTTTACAGGGGTGGGAACAGATACGCAGTATTTT
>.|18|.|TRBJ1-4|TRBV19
CASTHGGGRISINEKLFF
TGTGCCAGTACCCATGGCGGAGGACGTATTAGTATTAATGAAAAACTGTTTTTT
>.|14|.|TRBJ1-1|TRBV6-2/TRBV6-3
CASSYGPMNTEAFF
TGTGCCAGCAGTTACGGGCCTATGAACACTGAAGCTTTCTTT
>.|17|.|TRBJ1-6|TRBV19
CASSIRQTSSYNSPLHF
TGTGCCAGTAGTATCCGACAGACCAGCTCCTATAATTCACCCCTCCACTTT
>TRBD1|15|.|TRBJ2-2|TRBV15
CATSRGSTGAGELFF
TGTGCCACCAGCAGAGGCTCTACAGGGGCCGGGGAGCTGTTTTTT
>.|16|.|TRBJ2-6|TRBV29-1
CSAARGAASGANVLTF
TGCAGCGCCGCTAGAGGTGCAGCCTCTGGGGCCAACGTCCTGACTTTC
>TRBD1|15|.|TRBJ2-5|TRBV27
CASSSSNRGRETQYF
TGTGCCAGCAGTTCATCGAACAGGGGGCGAGAGACCCAGTACTTC
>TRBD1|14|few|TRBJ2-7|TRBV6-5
CASSSGQGGYEQYF
TGTGCCAGCAGTTCAGGACAGGGGGGTTACGAGCAGTACTTC
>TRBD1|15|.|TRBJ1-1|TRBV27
CASSPGQAMNTEAFF
TGTGCCAGCAGTCCCGGACAGGCAATGAACACTGAAGCTTTCTTT
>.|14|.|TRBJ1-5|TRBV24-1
CATSDGGSGQPQHF
TGTGCCACCAGTGATGGAGGGAGTGGTCAGCCCCAGCATTTT
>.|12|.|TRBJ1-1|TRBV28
CASSPVLTEAFF
TGTGCCAGCAGTCCCGTGTTGACTGAAGCTTTCTTT
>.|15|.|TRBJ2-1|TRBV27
CASSPYRVPYNEQFF
TGTGCCAGCAGCCCATACCGGGTACCCTACAATGAGCAGTTCTTC
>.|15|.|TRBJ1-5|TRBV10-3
CAISDPTDSNQPQHF
TGTGCCATCAGTGACCCAACAGATAGCAATCAGCCCCAGCATTTT
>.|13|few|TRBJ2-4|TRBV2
CASSGGELNIQYF
TGTGCCAGCAGTGGGGGAGAACTAAACATTCAGTACTTC
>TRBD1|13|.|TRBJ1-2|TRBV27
CASSRDRENGYTF
TGTGCCAGCAGCAGGGACAGGGAAAATGGCTACACCTTC
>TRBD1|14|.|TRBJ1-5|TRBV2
CASTFQGVRQPQHF
TGTGCCAGCACCTTCCAGGGGGTGAGGCAGCCCCAGCATTTT
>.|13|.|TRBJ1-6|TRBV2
CASGWGPNSPLHF
TGTGCCAGCGGCTGGGGGCCAAATTCACCCCTCCACTTT
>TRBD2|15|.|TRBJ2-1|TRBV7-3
CASSIASGEHNEQFF
TGTGCCAGCAGCATCGCTAGCGGGGAGCACAATGAGCAGTTCTTC
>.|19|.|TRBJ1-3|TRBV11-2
CASSLDPPGFTGAGNTIYF
TGTGCCAGCAGCTTAGATCCCCCGGGTTTCACGGGGGCTGGAAACACCATATATTTT
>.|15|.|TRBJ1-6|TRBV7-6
CASSADRSDNSPLHF
TGTGCCAGCAGCGCAGACAGATCCGATAATTCACCCCTCCACTTT
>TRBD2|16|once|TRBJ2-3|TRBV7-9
CASSPGLAGVADTQYF
TGTGCCAGCAGCCCGGGACTAGCGGGGGTAGCAGATACGCAGTATTTT
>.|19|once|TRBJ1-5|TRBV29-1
CSVEFDGGSKRVGNQPQHF
TGCAGCGTTGAATTCGACGGGGGGTCGAAGCGGGTTGGCAATCAGCCCCAGCATTTT
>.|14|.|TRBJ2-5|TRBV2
CASRPWPDRETQYF
TGTGCCAGCAGACCCTGGCCCGACAGGGAGACCCAGTACTTC
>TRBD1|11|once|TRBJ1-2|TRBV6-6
CAATAGGLYTF
TGTGCCGCCACGGCAGGGGGACTCTACACCTTC
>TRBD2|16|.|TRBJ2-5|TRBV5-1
CASSRPSGGNQETQYF
TGCGCCAGCAGCCGGCCCAGCGGGGGGAACCAAGAGACCCAGTACTTC
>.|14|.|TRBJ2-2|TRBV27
CASSPVANTGELFF
TGTGCCAGCAGTCCGGTTGCGAACACCGGGGAGCTGTTTTTT
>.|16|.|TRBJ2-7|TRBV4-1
CASSPFGGAQAYEQYF
TGCGCCAGCAGCCCCTTTGGCGGGGCTCAAGCCTACGAGCAGTACTTC
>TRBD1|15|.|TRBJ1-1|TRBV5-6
CASSLPTGDNTEAFF
TGTGCCAGCAGCTTGCCGACAGGGGACAACACTGAAGCTTTCTTT
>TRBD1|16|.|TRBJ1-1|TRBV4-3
CASSQDAGGGITEAFF
TGCGCCAGCAGCCAAGATGCAGGGGGAGGAATCACTGAAGCTTTCTTT
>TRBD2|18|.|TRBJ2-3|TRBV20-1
CSASYQASGGTSTDTQYF
TGCAGTGCTAGTTATCAGGCTAGCGGGGGGACTAGCACAGATACGCAGTATTTT
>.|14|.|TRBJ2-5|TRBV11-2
CASSLDRGQETQYF
TGTGCCAGCAGCTTAGATAGGGGCCAAGAGACCCAGTACTTC
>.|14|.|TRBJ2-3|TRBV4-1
CASSSYRGTDTQYF
TGCGCCAGCAGCTCGTACAGGGGCACAGATACGCAGTATTTT
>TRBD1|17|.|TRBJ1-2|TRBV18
CASSPGTARLVGYGYTF
TGTGCCAGCTCACCGGGGACAGCACGCTTAGTGGGCTATGGCTACACCTTC
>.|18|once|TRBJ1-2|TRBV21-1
CASSTIGGRLGYLTGYTF
TGTGCCAGCAGCACTATCGGGGGACGGCTCGGCTATTTGACGGGCTACACCTTC
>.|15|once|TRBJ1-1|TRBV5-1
CASSLNSRMNTEAFF
TGCGCCAGCAGCTTGAACTCGAGGATGAACACTGAAGCTTTCTTT
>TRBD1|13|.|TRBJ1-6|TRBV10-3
CASGGGGNSPLHF
TGTGCCAGTGGAGGGGGCGGTAATTCACCCCTCCACTTT